The 28 T cell receptor beta chains below come from one sample, sequenced in a study of T cell changes during pregnancy in multiple sclerosis. Method: immunoSEQ multiplex PCR; TCRdb's copy keeps in-frame clones and lacks some. The repertoire consists of some 59,000 clones, with about 88% occurring once and the leading ten covering roughly 2.6%. The source was peripheral blood, collected in the first trimester of pregnancy. The receptors were gathered from a female donor with multiple sclerosis, enrolled in a pregnancy study.

V is TRBV2 and J is TRBJ1-3; D unresolved. The CDR3 spans 14 residues. From germline, CDR1 is SNHLY and CDR2 FYNNEI. Deletions cut 7 bases from V and 4 bases from J, with 14 bases between. CDR3 sequence reads: CASKVGGSGNTIYF. The CDR3 DNA sequence: TGTGCCAGCAAAGTAGGAGGTAGCGGAAACACCATATATTTT.

The chain joins TRBV5-1 to TRBJ2-1; weak D call: TRBD1 (6 bases). This CDR3 has 15 residues. Germline CDR1 is SGHRS and CDR2 is YFSETQ. Trimming removed 3 bases from V and 5 bases from J, with 15 bases in between. The CDR3 DNA reads TGCGCCAGCAGCTCACAGGGAGTATACCACAATGAGCAGTTCTTC. It is translated as CASSSQGVYHNEQFF.

The J gene is TRBJ1-5, the V gene TRBV14, with D perhaps TRBD1 (6 bases). The germline gives CDR1 SGHDN, CDR2 FVKESK. The V gene lost 1 base and the J gene lost 3 bases, with 13 bases spanning the gap. The CDR3 is 16 residues long. The CDR3 region is CASSQAGAPFNQPQHF. The CDR3 coding sequence is TGTGCCAGCAGCCAAGCAGGGGCCCCCTTCAATCAGCCCCAGCATTTT.

The chain carries TRBV6-1 and TRBJ2-3, with D possibly being TRBD1 (7 bases). The CDR3 totals 15 residues. Trimming took 6 bases from V and 6 from J, leaving 19 bases between them. Germline assignment: CDR1 MNHNS and CDR2 SASEGT. The CDR3 region is CASSAYDREVDTQYF. In DNA form, the CDR3 reads TGTGCCAGCAGCGCCTACGACAGGGAGGTTGATACGCAGTATTTT.

This clone was counted once. The V gene is TRBV2, the J gene TRBJ1-6; maybe TRBD1 (6 bases). Deletions cut 5 bases from V and 8 bases from J, with 10 bases between. The CDR3 spans 13 residues. Germline CDR1 reads SNHLY; CDR2 reads FYNNEI. CDR3 sequence: CASSSRQDSPLHF. The CDR3 nucleotides are TGTGCCAGCAGTTCTCGACAGGATTCACCCCTCCACTTT.

CDR3: CASSLPGGYSNQPQHF. CDR3 DNA sequence: TGCGCCAGCAGTCTCCCCGGGGGATATAGCAATCAGCCCCAGCATTTT. V and J are TRBV23-1 and TRBJ1-5; a weak D match, TRBD1 (5 bases). TRBV23-1 is an ORF for which the function is uncertain. Between the trimmed V and J ends, which lost 4 bases and 0 bases, there was a span of 13 bases. The CDR3 has 16 residues.

The chain uses TRBV6-5 and TRBJ1-1; a weak D match, TRBD1 (5 bases). Trimming stripped 2 bases from V and 6 bases from J, with 13 bases between. Germline CDR1 and CDR2: MNHEY and SVGAGI. CDR3 length: 14 residues. The CDR3 spells CASSYGGTVAEAFF. In nucleotides, the CDR3 is TGTGCCAGCAGTTACGGGGGGACGGTCGCTGAAGCTTTCTTT.

The gene calls are TRBV5-1 and TRBJ2-1, with D maybe TRBD2 (6 bases). Trimming took off 0 bases at V and 0 bases at J, with 10 bases between the two ends. The CDR3 has 16 residues. The V gene's germline CDR1 is SGHRS and CDR2 YFSETQ. Here the CDR3 DNA reads TGCGCCAGCAGCTTGGGGGCGGGATCCTCCTACAATGAGCAGTTCTTC. Protein: CASSLGAGSSYNEQFF.

The rearrangement joins TRBV19 to TRBJ1-5; TRBD1 matches at 12 bases. Germline CDR1 and CDR2: LNHDA and SQIVND (reference sequence). V lost 6 bases to trimming and J lost 7 bases; unmatched junction nucleotides: 4. The length of the CDR3 is 14 residues. The CDR3 bases are TGTGCCAGTAGCGGGACAGGGGGCTACCAGCCCCAGCATTTT. Translation: CASSGTGGYQPQHF. Looking up the rest from reference TRBV19 and TRBJ1-5 gives the full variable domain: DGGITQSPKYLFRKEGQNVTLSCEQNLNHDAMYWYRQDPGQGLRLIYYSQIVNDFQKGDIAEGYSVSREKKESFPLTVTSAQKNPTAFYLCASSGTGGYQPQHFGDGTRLSIL.

J is TRBJ2-7 and V is TRBV10-1; 13 positions agree with TRBD2. The CDR3 loop spans 14 amino acids. The V gene end was trimmed by 6 bases and the J gene end by 2 bases; junction bases not matched to a gene: 1. Germline V gene data show CDR1 as WNHNN and CDR2 as SYGVQD (reference sequence). The CDR3, as DNA: TGCGCCAGCAGCGGGACTAGCGGGACCTACGAGCAGTACTTC. Translation gives CASSGTSGTYEQYF.

The V gene is TRBV5-1, the J gene TRBJ1-4; the D gene is possibly TRBD1 (6 bases). Germline V gene lookup returns CDR1 SGHRS and CDR2 YFSETQ. The CDR3 consists of 14 residues. The ends were cut back, 4 bases at V and 3 bases at J, with 10 bases in the middle. The CDR3 DNA is TGCGCCAGCAGCAGCGGGGGGCCTAATGAAAAACTGTTTTTT. Amino acids: CASSSGGPNEKLFF.

The V gene is TRBV5-1, the J gene TRBJ2-7, with 12 bases aligning to TRBD2. CDR1 and CDR2 (germline): SGHRS, YFSETQ. CDR3 size: 15 residues. V lost 0 bases to trimming and J lost 6 bases; unmatched junction nucleotides: 4. This CDR3 reads CASSLGASGRGEQYF. CDR3 coding DNA: TGCGCCAGCAGCTTGGGGGCTAGCGGGAGGGGCGAGCAGTACTTC.

This clone was counted only a few times. This chain connects TRBV2 to TRBJ1-1; D is undetermined. Germline V gives CDR1 SNHLY, CDR2 FYNNEI. Trimming took off 3 bases at V and 7 bases at J, with 9 bases between the two ends. The CDR3 extends over 12 amino acids. CDR3 DNA: TGTGCCAGCAGTGAGGTGCAGATTGAAGCTTTCTTT. Its protein product is CASSEVQIEAFF. Using reference TRBV2 and TRBJ1-1 for the parts outside the CDR3, the full variable domain is EPEVTQTPSHQVTQMGQEVILRCVPISNHLYFYWYRQILGQKVEFLVSFYNNEISEKSEIFDDQFSVERPDGSNFTLKIRSTKLEDSAMYFCASSEVQIEAFFGQGTRLTVV.

The chain has TRBV19 and TRBJ2-5; 10 nucleotides align to TRBD1. The CDR3 extends over 16 amino acids. The V segment lost 6 bases and the J segment 3 bases; nucleotides outside the gene matches: 10. Germline lookup yields CDR1 LNHDA and CDR2 SQIVND (reference sequence). The CDR3 bases are TGTGCCAGTAGCCTTATCTCCGGGACAGGGGAAGAGACCCAGTACTTC. It yields the protein CASSLISGTGEETQYF.

The DNA of the CDR3 is TGTGCCAGCAGCTTTTCCGGCGGGGCCAAAAACATTCAGTACTTC. Its protein product is CASSFSGGAKNIQYF. This chain uses TRBV7-2 with TRBJ2-4; D might be TRBD2 (5 bases). The germline V gene encodes CDR1 SGHTA and CDR2 FQGNSA. V gave up 3 bases and J gave up 1 base, with 10 bases separating them. CDR3 length: 15 residues.

This chain links TRBV2 with TRBJ1-2; D gene unclear. Trimming took 3 bases from V and 7 from J, leaving 9 bases between them. Germline V gene data show CDR1 as SNHLY and CDR2 as FYNNEI. The CDR3 has 12 residues. DNA of the CDR3: TGTGCCAGCAGTGATTTAGGAGGTGGCTACACCTTC. Its protein is CASSDLGGGYTF.

This sequence joins TRBV14 and TRBJ1-2; possible D gene TRBD1, 5 bases. Germline-derived CDR1 and CDR2 are SGHDN and FVKESK. Trimming left V 2 bases short and J 7 bases short, with 14 bases between. This CDR3 is built from 14 residues. This chain's CDR3 is CASSQKSGFLGYTF. CDR3 nucleotide sequence: TGTGCCAGCAGCCAAAAATCAGGGTTTCTTGGCTACACCTTC.

The chain has TRBV7-3 and TRBJ1-1; D is possibly TRBD1 (5 bases). V dropped 3 bases and J dropped 1 base, with 9 bases sitting between them. This CDR3 is built from 14 residues. Germline V gene data show CDR1 as SGHTA and CDR2 as FQGTGA. Here the CDR3 DNA reads TGTGCCAGCAGCTTCCAGGGTCCGAACACTGAAGCTTTCTTT. Translating gives CASSFQGPNTEAFF.

This clone was detected a few times. The DNA for the CDR3 is TGTGCCAGCGGTGTCGGCGGGCTCACTGAAGCTTTCTTT. Amino acid sequence: CASGVGGLTEAFF. The chain carries TRBV27 and TRBJ1-1; D call uncertain. The V gene lost 8 bases and the J gene lost 4 bases, with 14 bases spanning the gap. Germline V gene sequence: CDR1 MNHEY, CDR2 SMNVEV (reference sequence). There are 13 residues in the CDR3.

The rearrangement joins TRBV5-6 to TRBJ2-4; 7 bases agree with TRBD1. Looked up from germline, CDR1 is SGHDT and CDR2 is YYEEEE. V gave up 1 base and J gave up 2 bases; unmatched junction bases: 3. The CDR3 has 15 amino acids. The CDR3 DNA reads as TGTGCCAGCAGCTTGCAGGGGGAGACCAAAAACATTCAGTACTTC. It specifies CASSLQGETKNIQYF.

This chain connects TRBV10-3 to TRBJ2-5; 7 bases agree with TRBD1. The CDR3 is 14 residues long. The V segment lost 6 bases and the J segment 3 bases; nucleotides outside the gene matches: 7. Germline CDR1 ENHRY, CDR2 SYGVKD. The DNA for the CDR3 is TGTGCCATCAGCCCGGGACAGATCGAAGAGACCCAGTACTTC. It yields the protein CAISPGQIEETQYF.

The gene calls are TRBV2 and TRBJ1-5; perhaps TRBD1 as D (6 bases). Germline V gene data show CDR1 as SNHLY and CDR2 as FYNNEI. V was pared by 2 bases and J by 4 bases, with 15 bases between. The CDR3 totals 16 residues. The DNA of the CDR3 is TGTGCCAGCAGTGAACATCTGGGGGCTTATAATCAGCCCCAGCATTTT. Protein sequence: CASSEHLGAYNQPQHF.

The chain is built from TRBV2 and TRBJ1-5; 8 nucleotides agree with TRBD1. The CDR3 spans 15 residues. The trim removed 1 base at V and 6 bases at J, leaving 5 bases unmatched. CDR1 SNHLY and CDR2 FYNNEI come from the germline V gene. CDR3 loop: CASSEGQGSVQPQHF. CDR3 nucleotides: TGTGCCAGCAGTGAAGGACAGGGGAGTGTTCAGCCCCAGCATTTT.

This sequence joins TRBV5-1 and TRBJ2-3; 11 bases fit TRBD2. CDR1 SGHRS and CDR2 YFSETQ come from the germline V gene. The CDR3 loop spans 17 amino acids. With 3 bases clipped from V and 2 bases from J, the junction kept 8 bases outside the gene matches. The CDR3, as DNA: TGCGCCAGCAGCTGGACCCTAGCGGGAGGCCCCACAGATACGCAGTATTTT. This sequence encodes CASSWTLAGGPTDTQYF.

The gene calls are TRBV6-1 and TRBJ1-3; TRBD1 agrees at 10 bases. The germline V gene has CDR1 MNHNS and CDR2 SASEGT. J was trimmed by 2 bases and V by 1 base; bases with no gene match: 2. This CDR3 region has 16 residues. The CDR3 loop is CASSEGTGGPGNTIYF. The CDR3 nucleotides read TGTGCCAGCAGTGAAGGGACAGGGGGTCCTGGAAACACCATATATTTT.

V is TRBV11-2 and J is TRBJ1-1; the D gene is possibly TRBD1 (5 bases). V was trimmed by 5 bases and J by 9 bases, leaving 13 bases between them. The germline gives CDR1 SGHAT, CDR2 FQNNGV. The CDR3 is 12 amino acids. The CDR3 sequence: CASSGRQRQAFF. As DNA, the CDR3 is TGTGCCAGCAGCGGACGACAGCGCCAAGCTTTCTTT. Looking up the rest from reference TRBV11-2 and TRBJ1-1 gives the full variable domain: EAGVAQSPRYKIIEKRQSVAFWCNPISGHATLYWYQQILGQGPKLLIQFQNNGVVDDSQLPKDRFSAERLKGVDSTLKIQPAKLEDSAVYLCASSGRQRQAFFGQGTRLTVV.

This chain links TRBV6-1 with TRBJ1-2; no clear D. V lost 3 bases to trimming and J lost 6 bases, with 8 bases between them. Germline V CDR1 and CDR2: MNHNS, SASEGT. The CDR3 runs 12 residues. The CDR3 sequence is CASSEVPNGYTF. CDR3 bases: TGTGCCAGCAGTGAGGTCCCTAATGGCTACACCTTC.

The rearrangement links TRBV14 to TRBJ1-4; 7 bases fit TRBD1. V gave up 3 bases and J gave up 13 bases; unmatched junction bases: 17. This CDR3 comprises 16 residues. The germline V gene has CDR1 SGHDN and CDR2 FVKESK. The CDR3 DNA reads as TGTGCCAGCAGCCAGCAGACAGGGACCGAACTGAAAAGACTGTTTTTT. Residues: CASSQQTGTELKRLFF.